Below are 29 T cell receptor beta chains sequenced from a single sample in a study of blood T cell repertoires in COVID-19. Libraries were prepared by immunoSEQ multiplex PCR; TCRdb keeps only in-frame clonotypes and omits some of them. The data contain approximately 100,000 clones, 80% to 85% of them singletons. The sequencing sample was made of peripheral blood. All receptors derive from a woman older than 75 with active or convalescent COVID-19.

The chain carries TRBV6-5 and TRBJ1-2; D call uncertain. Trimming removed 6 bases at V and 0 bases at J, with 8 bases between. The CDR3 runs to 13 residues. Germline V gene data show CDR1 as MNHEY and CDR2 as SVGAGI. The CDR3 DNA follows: TGTGCCAGCAGGCGCGGGGCTAACTATGGCTACACCTTC. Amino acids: CASRRGANYGYTF.

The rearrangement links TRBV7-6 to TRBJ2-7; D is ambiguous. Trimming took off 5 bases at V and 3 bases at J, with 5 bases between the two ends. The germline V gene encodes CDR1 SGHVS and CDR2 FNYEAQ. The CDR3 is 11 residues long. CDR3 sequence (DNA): TGTGCCAGCAGCCCCCACTACGAGCAGTACTTC. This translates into CASSPHYEQYF.

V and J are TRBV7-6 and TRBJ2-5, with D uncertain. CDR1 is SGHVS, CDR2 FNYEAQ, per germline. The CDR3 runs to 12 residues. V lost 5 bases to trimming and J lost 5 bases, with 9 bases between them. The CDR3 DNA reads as TGTGCCAGCAGCCAAGCCGGGGAGACCCAGTACTTC. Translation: CASSQAGETQYF.

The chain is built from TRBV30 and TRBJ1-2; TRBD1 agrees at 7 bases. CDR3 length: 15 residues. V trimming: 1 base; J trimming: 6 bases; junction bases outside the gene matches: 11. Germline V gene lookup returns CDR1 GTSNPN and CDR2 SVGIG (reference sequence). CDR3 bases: TGTGCCTGGAGTGGCAGACAGGGAAGAAGAGATGGCTACACCTTC. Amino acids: CAWSGRQGRRDGYTF.

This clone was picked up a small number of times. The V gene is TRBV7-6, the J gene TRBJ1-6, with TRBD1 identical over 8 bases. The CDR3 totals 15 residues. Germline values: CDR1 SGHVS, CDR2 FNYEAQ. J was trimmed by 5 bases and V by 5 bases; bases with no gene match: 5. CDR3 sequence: CASSARDRNNSPLHF. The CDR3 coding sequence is TGTGCCAGCAGCGCCCGGGACAGGAATAATTCACCCCTCCACTTT.

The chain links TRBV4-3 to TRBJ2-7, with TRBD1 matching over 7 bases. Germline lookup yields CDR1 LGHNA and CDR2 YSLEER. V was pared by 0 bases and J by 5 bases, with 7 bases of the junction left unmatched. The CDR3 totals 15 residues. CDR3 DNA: TGCGCCAGCAGCCAAGAGACAGGGTGGCTCCACGAGCAGTACTTC. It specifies CASSQETGWLHEQYF.

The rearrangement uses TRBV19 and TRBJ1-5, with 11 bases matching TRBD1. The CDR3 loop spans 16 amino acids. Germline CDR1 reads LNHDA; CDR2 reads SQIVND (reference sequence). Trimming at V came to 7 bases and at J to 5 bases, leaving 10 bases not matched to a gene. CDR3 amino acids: CASTPLGGQGDQPQHF. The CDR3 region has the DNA TGTGCCAGTACCCCATTGGGGGGACAGGGGGATCAGCCCCAGCATTTT.

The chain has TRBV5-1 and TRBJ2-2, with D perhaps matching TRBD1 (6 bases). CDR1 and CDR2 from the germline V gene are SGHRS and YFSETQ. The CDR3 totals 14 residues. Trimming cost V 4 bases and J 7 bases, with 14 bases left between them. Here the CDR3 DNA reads TGCGCCAGCAGCCGGGACAACCAAGGCGGGGAGCTGTTTTTT. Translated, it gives CASSRDNQGGELFF.

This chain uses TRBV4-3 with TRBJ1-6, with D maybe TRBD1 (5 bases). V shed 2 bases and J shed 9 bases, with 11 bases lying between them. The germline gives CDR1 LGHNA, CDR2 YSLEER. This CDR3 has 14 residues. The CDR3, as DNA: TGCGCCAGCAGCCAAAAGACAGCTAGTTCACCCCTCCACTTT. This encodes CASSQKTASSPLHF.

In nucleotides, the CDR3 is TGTGCCAGCAGTTACTGGACTAGCGGGGGCCCCCAGTACTTC. This sequence encodes CASSYWTSGGPQYF. V is TRBV6-2 or TRBV6-3 and J is TRBJ2-5, with 13 bases fitting TRBD2. The ends lost 1 base at V and 9 bases at J; junction bases unmatched: 2. Germline V gene sequence: CDR1 MNHEY, CDR2 SVGEGT. The CDR3 is made up of 14 amino acids.

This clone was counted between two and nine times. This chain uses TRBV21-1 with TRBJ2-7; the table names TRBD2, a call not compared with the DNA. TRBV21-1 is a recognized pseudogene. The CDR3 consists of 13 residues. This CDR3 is CASLAVEITEQYF. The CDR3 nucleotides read TGTGCCAGTCTCGCTGTTGAGATAACCGAGCAGTACTTC.

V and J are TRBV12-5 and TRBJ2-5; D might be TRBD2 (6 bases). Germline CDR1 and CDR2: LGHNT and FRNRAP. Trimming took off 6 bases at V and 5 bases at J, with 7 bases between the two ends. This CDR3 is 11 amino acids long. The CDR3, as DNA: TGTGCTAGTGGGGGGAGGGAGACCCAGTACTTC. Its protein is CASGGRETQYF.

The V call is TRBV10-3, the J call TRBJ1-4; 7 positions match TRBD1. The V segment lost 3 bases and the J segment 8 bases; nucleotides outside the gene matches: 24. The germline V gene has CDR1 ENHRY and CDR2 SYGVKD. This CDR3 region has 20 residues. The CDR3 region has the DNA TGTGCCATCAGTGACCCTTCACCGGGACAGTGGGACGAGAAAGGGGAAAAACTGTTTTTT. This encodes CAISDPSPGQWDEKGEKLFF.

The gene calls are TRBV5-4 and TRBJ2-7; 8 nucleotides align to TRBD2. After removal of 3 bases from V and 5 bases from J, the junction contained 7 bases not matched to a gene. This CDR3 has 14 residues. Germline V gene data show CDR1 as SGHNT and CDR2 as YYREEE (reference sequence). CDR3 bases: TGTGCCAGCAGCTCTCGGACTAGCAGCAACGAGCAGTACTTC. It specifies CASSSRTSSNEQYF.

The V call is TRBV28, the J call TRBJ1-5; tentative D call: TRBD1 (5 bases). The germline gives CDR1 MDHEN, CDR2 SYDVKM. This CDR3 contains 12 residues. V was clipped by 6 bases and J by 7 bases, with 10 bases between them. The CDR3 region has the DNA TGTGCCAGCAGGCAGGGTTCACAGCCCCAGCATTTT. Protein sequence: CASRQGSQPQHF.

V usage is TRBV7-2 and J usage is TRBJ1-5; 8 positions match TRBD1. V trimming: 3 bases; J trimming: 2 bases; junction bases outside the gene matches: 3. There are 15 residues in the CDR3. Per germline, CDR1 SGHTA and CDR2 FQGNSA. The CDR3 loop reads CASSLGQVRNQPQHF. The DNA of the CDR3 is TGTGCCAGCAGCTTGGGACAGGTTCGCAATCAGCCCCAGCATTTT.

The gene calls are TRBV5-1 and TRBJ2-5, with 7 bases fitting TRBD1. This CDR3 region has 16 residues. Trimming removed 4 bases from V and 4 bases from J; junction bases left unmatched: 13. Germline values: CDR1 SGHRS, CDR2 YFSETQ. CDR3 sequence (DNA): TGCGCCAGCAGCCCACCCAAAGGGGGCAACGGAGAGACCCAGTACTTC. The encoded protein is CASSPPKGGNGETQYF.

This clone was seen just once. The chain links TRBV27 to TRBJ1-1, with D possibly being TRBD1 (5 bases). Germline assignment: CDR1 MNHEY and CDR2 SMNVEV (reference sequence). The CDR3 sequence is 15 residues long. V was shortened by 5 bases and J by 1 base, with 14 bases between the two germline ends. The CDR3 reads CASSPGPSWNTEAFF. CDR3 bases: TGTGCCAGCAGTCCAGGGCCCTCATGGAACACTGAAGCTTTCTTT.

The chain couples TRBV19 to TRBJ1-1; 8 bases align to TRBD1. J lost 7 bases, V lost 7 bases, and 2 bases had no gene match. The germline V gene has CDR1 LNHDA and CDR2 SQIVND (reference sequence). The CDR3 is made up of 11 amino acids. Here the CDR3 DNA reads TGTGCCAGTATCGACAGGGGTGAAGCTTTCTTT. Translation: CASIDRGEAFF.

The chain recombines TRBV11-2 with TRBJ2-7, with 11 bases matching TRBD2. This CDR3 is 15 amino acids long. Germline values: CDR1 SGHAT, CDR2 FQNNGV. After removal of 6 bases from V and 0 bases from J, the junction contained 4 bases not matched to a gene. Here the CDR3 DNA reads TGTGCCAGCAGGCCTAGCGGGGGGCCCTCCTACGAGCAGTACTTC. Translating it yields CASRPSGGPSYEQYF.

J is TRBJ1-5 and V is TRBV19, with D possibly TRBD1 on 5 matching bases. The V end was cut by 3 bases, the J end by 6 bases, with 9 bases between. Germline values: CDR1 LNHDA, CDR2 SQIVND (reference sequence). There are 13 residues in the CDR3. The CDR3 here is CASSMEGVQPQHF. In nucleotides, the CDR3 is TGTGCCAGTAGTATGGAAGGGGTTCAGCCCCAGCATTTT.

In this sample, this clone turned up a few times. CDR3 DNA: TGTGCCAGTAAAGAAGTCCAGGGATACACTGAAGCTTTCTTT. It is translated as CASKEVQGYTEAFF. V and J are TRBV19 and TRBJ1-1, with a tentative D call TRBD1 (5 bases). This CDR3 has 14 amino acids. Germline lookup yields CDR1 LNHDA and CDR2 SQIVND (reference sequence). Trimming left V 7 bases short and J 3 bases short, with 15 bases between.

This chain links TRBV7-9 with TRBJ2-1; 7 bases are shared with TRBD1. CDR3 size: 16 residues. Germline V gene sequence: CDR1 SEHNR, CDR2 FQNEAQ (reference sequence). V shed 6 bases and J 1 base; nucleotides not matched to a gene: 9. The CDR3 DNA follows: TGTGCCAGCAGTCCTAGGGGGCAGGCGTCCTACAATGAGCAGTTCTTC. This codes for CASSPRGQASYNEQFF.

CDR3 region: CASSLAGNRGYGYTF. The CDR3 coding sequence is TGTGCCAGCAGCTTGGCCGGAAACAGAGGGTATGGCTACACCTTC. The chain carries TRBV5-4 and TRBJ1-2, with D hard to call. This CDR3 is built from 15 residues. Germline V lookup: CDR1 SGHNT, CDR2 YYREEE (reference sequence). V was pared by 0 bases and J by 5 bases, with 14 bases between.

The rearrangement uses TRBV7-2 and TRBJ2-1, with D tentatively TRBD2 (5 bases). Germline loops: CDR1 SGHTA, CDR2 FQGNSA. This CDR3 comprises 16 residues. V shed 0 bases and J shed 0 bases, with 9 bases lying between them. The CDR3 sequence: CASSLASASSYNEQFF. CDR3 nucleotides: TGTGCCAGCAGCTTAGCTAGCGCGAGCTCCTACAATGAGCAGTTCTTC.

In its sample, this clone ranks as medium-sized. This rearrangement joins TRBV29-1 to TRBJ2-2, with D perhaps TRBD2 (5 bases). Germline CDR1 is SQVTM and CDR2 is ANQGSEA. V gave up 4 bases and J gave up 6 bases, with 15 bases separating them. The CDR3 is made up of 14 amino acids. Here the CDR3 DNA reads TGCAGCGTTGCCGTTTCTAGCTCCCCCGGGGAGCTGTTTTTT. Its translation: CSVAVSSSPGELFF.

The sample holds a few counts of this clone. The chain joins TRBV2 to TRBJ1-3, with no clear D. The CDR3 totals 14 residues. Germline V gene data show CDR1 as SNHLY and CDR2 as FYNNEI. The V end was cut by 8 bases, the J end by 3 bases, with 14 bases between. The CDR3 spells CASFEGAGGNTIYF. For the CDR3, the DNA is TGTGCCAGCTTTGAGGGCGCGGGTGGAAACACCATATATTTT.

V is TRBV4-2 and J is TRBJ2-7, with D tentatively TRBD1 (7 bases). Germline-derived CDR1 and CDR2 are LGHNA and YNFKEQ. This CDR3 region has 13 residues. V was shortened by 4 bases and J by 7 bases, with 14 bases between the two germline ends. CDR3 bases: TGTGCCAGCAGCCGGTCCCAGGGGGGAGAGCAGTACTTC. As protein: CASSRSQGGEQYF.

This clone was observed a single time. The CDR3 sequence: CASSESSGSSETQYF. The CDR3 region has the DNA TGTGCCAGCAGTGAGTCTAGCGGGAGTTCAGAGACCCAGTACTTC. This chain joins TRBV2 and TRBJ2-5; 10 bases line up with TRBD2. V lost 3 bases, J lost 4 bases, and 5 bases stayed unmatched. Germline V gene sequence: CDR1 SNHLY, CDR2 FYNNEI. This CDR3 has 15 amino acids. Using reference TRBV2 and TRBJ2-5 for the parts outside the CDR3, the full variable domain is EPEVTQTPSHQVTQMGQEVILRCVPISNHLYFYWYRQILGQKVEFLVSFYNNEISEKSEIFDDQFSVERPDGSNFTLKIRSTKLEDSAMYFCASSESSGSSETQYFGPGTRLLVL.